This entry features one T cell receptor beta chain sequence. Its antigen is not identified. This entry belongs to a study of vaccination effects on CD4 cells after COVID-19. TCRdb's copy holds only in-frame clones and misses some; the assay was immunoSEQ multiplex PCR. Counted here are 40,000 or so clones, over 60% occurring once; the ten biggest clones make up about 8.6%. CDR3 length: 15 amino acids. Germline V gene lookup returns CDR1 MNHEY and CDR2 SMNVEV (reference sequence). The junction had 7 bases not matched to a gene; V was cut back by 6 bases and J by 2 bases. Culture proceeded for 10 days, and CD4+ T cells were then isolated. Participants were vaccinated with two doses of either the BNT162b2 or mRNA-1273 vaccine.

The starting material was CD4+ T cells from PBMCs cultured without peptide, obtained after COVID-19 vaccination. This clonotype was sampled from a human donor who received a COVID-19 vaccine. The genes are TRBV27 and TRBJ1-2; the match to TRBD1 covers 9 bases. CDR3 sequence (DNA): TGTGCCAGCAGCCCCGGACAGGGGAGAAACTATGGCTACACCTTC. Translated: CASSPGQGRNYGYTF.